The 23 T cell receptor beta chains given below trace back to one sample, sequenced in a study of human versus mouse CDR3 diversity and MHC coevolution. The protocol was immunoSEQ multiplex PCR, while the TCRdb copy is restricted to in-frame clones and leaves out a portion. There are tens of thousands of clones in the sample; less than 95% occur only once, and roughly 0.16% lies in the top ten. Source material: naive CD4+ T cells from blood. Subset defined: CD45RO-negative CD62L-positive naive CD4 T cells. The receptors were sampled from a person aged 25-75 years in good health.

This sequence joins TRBV4-1 and TRBJ2-1, with D perhaps TRBD2 (6 bases). Per germline, CDR1 MGHRA and CDR2 YSYEKL. V was shortened by 3 bases and J by 7 bases, with 13 bases between the two germline ends. CDR3 size: 14 residues. The CDR3 DNA follows: TGCGCCAGCAGCCACCTACGACTAGTAAATGAGCAGTTCTTC. It specifies CASSHLRLVNEQFF.

The rearrangement links TRBV7-3 to TRBJ2-5; D perhaps matches TRBD2 (5 bases). Trimming stripped 0 bases from V and 3 bases from J, with 5 bases between. The CDR3 loop spans 13 amino acids. In germline, CDR1 is SGHTA, CDR2 FQGTGA. CDR3 sequence (DNA): TGTGCCAGCAGCTTAACGAGGGAAGAGACCCAGTACTTC. Translating it yields CASSLTREETQYF.

This clone has only one observation. Written as DNA, the CDR3 is TGTGCCAGCAGCCCAGCGGGGTACAATGAGCAGTTCTTC. The encoded protein is CASSPAGYNEQFF. J is TRBJ2-1 and V is TRBV6-6, with TRBD2 identical over 7 bases. The germline CDR1 and CDR2 sequences are MNHNY and SVGAGI (reference sequence). The CDR3 runs 13 residues. V lost 6 bases to trimming and J lost 4 bases; unmatched junction nucleotides: 3.

The V gene is TRBV7-2, the J gene TRBJ2-7; the match to TRBD2 covers 9 bases. This CDR3 has 15 residues. Germline-derived CDR1 and CDR2 are SGHTA and FQGNSA. V lost 2 bases and J lost 6; bases outside the gene matches: 8. The CDR3: CASSLRLGLALEQYF. The CDR3 region has the DNA TGTGCCAGCAGCTTAAGGTTGGGACTAGCTCTCGAGCAGTACTTC. The full variable domain, with the rest looked up from reference TRBV7-2 and TRBJ2-7, is GAGVSQSPSNKVTEKGKDVELRCDPISGHTALYWYRQSLGQGLEFLIYFQGNSAPDKSGLPSDRFSAERTGGSVSTLTIQRTQQEDSAVYLCASSLRLGLALEQYFGPGTRLTVT.

The J gene is TRBJ2-5, the V gene TRBV7-7, with a weak D call TRBD2 (6 bases). Trimming left V 3 bases short and J 3 bases short, with 8 bases between. The germline V gene encodes CDR1 SSHAT and CDR2 FNYEAQ (reference sequence). The CDR3 runs 13 residues. CDR3 bases: TGTGCCAGCAGCTTTTCGGGGGAAGAGACCCAGTACTTC. Translating gives CASSFSGEETQYF.

This clone appeared once. The CDR3 DNA reads TGTGCCAGCAGCATCGACAGGGAGAATCAGCCCCAGCATTTT. Amino acid sequence: CASSIDRENQPQHF. V is TRBV7-9 and J is TRBJ1-5; 7 nucleotides align to TRBD1. Trimming removed 5 bases from V and 4 bases from J; junction bases left unmatched: 5. The CDR3 contains 14 residues. Germline CDR1 reads SEHNR; CDR2 reads FQNEAQ (reference sequence).

The chain combines TRBV5-4 with TRBJ2-7; 9 bases are shared with TRBD2. The CDR3 is 16 residues long. V was pared by 4 bases and J by 1 base, with 9 bases of the junction left unmatched. The V gene's germline CDR1 is SGHNT and CDR2 YYREEE (reference sequence). CDR3 amino acids: CASSGPSGRLSYEQYF. The CDR3 DNA sequence: TGTGCCAGCAGCGGCCCAAGCGGGAGGCTTTCCTACGAGCAGTACTTC.

The chain combines TRBV6-1 with TRBJ2-7; D ambiguous. This CDR3 spans 15 amino acids. CDR1 and CDR2 from the germline V gene are MNHNS and SASEGT. V dropped 8 bases and J dropped 3 bases, with 20 bases sitting between them. This CDR3 reads CASEAAAWYVYEQYF. Here the CDR3 DNA reads TGTGCCAGCGAGGCGGCAGCGTGGTACGTCTACGAGCAGTACTTC.

The chain employs TRBV28 and TRBJ1-2, with TRBD1 matching 9 bases. Germline loops: CDR1 MDHEN, CDR2 SYDVKM. CDR3 size: 16 residues. V gave up 6 bases and J gave up 3 bases; unmatched junction bases: 11. The CDR3, as DNA: TGTGCCAGCAGACAATGGGGGACAGGGCCCGACTATGGCTACACCTTC. This sequence encodes CASRQWGTGPDYGYTF.

CDR3 in DNA: TGCGCCAGCAGCCAGGGGACTTTTAGCTCCTACGAGCAGTACTTC. It translates to CASSQGTFSSYEQYF. The gene calls are TRBV4-1 and TRBJ2-7; a weak D match, TRBD2 (6 bases). V shed 3 bases and J shed 0 bases, with 12 bases lying between them. Per germline, CDR1 MGHRA and CDR2 YSYEKL. CDR3 length equals 15 residues.

V gene TRBV4-1 combines with J gene TRBJ2-7; TRBD2 aligns across 11 bases. V was pared by 0 bases and J by 4 bases, with 5 bases of the junction left unmatched. CDR1 MGHRA and CDR2 YSYEKL come from the germline V gene. The CDR3 spans 16 residues. The CDR3 loop is CASSQDPSGRIYEQYF. As DNA, the CDR3 is TGCGCCAGCAGCCAAGACCCTAGCGGGAGGATTTACGAGCAGTACTTC.

The chain uses TRBV6-6 and TRBJ1-4; D is unresolved. CDR1 is MNHNY and CDR2 is SVGAGI in the germline V gene (reference sequence). Trimming took off 1 base at V and 7 bases at J, with 7 bases between the two ends. This CDR3 is 13 amino acids long. CDR3 in amino acids: CASSYLEGEKLFF. In DNA form, the CDR3 reads TGTGCCAGCAGTTACTTAGAGGGTGAAAAACTGTTTTTT.

The rearrangement joins TRBV11-2 to TRBJ1-3; 7 bases align to TRBD1. The germline V gene has CDR1 SGHAT and CDR2 FQNNGV. The CDR3 length is 17 residues. J was trimmed by 0 bases and V by 5 bases; bases with no gene match: 10. The CDR3 DNA reads TGTGCCAGCAGCCCGGAAGGGGGCCTTCTCTCTGGAAACACCATATATTTT. It translates to CASSPEGGLLSGNTIYF.

The chain recombines TRBV5-1 with TRBJ2-2, with 7 nucleotides matching TRBD1. The germline gives CDR1 SGHRS, CDR2 YFSETQ. CDR3 size: 16 residues. V lost 4 bases to trimming and J lost 1 base; unmatched junction nucleotides: 7. In nucleotides, the CDR3 is TGCGCCAGCAGCACCGAGACAGGGAGGAACACCGGGGAGCTGTTTTTT. Translating gives CASSTETGRNTGELFF.

V usage is TRBV28 and J usage is TRBJ1-2; D perhaps matches TRBD1 (6 bases). The CDR3 is 16 residues long. V lost 6 bases and J 8 bases, leaving 25 bases between the germline ends. Germline V gene sequence: CDR1 MDHEN, CDR2 SYDVKM. The CDR3, as DNA: TGTGCCAGCAGACCCTCGACAGGTTCCCAGTATGGAGGCTACACCTTC. This codes for CASRPSTGSQYGGYTF.

The chain couples TRBV28 to TRBJ2-5; 8 nucleotides agree with TRBD2. Trimming took 3 bases from V and 2 from J; bases not matched to a gene: 5. CDR1 MDHEN and CDR2 SYDVKM come from the germline V gene. CDR3 size: 15 residues. This chain's CDR3 is CASSFSGGLQETQYF. The CDR3 region has the DNA TGTGCCAGCAGTTTCAGCGGGGGTCTGCAAGAGACCCAGTACTTC.

The gene calls are TRBV18 and TRBJ1-1; TRBD1 might be the D (6 bases). Trimming took 4 bases from V and 0 from J, leaving 9 bases between them. The CDR3 is 14 amino acids. The germline V gene has CDR1 KGHSH and CDR2 LQKENI. In DNA form, the CDR3 reads TGTGCCAGCTCACTATGGACAGTGAACACTGAAGCTTTCTTT. This sequence encodes CASSLWTVNTEAFF.

This chain connects TRBV30 to TRBJ2-1; 7 positions agree with TRBD2. The CDR3 spans 13 residues. Germline V gene lookup returns CDR1 GTSNPN and CDR2 SVGIG (reference sequence). V lost 4 bases to trimming and J lost 6 bases; unmatched junction nucleotides: 6. The CDR3 DNA reads as TGTGCCTGGATATGGCCTAGCGGCAATGAGCAGTTCTTC. It yields the protein CAWIWPSGNEQFF.

The chain combines TRBV6-1 with TRBJ2-2; 8 bases are shared with TRBD2. This CDR3 has 16 residues. Germline V gene lookup returns CDR1 MNHNS and CDR2 SASEGT. V shed 2 bases and J 5 bases; nucleotides not matched to a gene: 7. CDR3 residues: CASSESRLALTGELFF. In nucleotides, the CDR3 is TGTGCCAGCAGTGAAAGTCGACTAGCGTTAACCGGGGAGCTGTTTTTT.

The chain joins TRBV19 to TRBJ1-2; 10 bases are a match to TRBD1. The V and J ends lost 10 bases and 4 bases, in that order; junction bases with no gene match: 6. Germline CDR1 reads LNHDA; CDR2 reads SQIVND (reference sequence). This CDR3 comprises 13 residues. Written as DNA, the CDR3 is TGTGCCACGACAGGGGGCCGAGGCTATGGCTACACCTTC. Protein: CATTGGRGYGYTF. Full variable domain (missing parts from reference TRBV19 and TRBJ1-2): DGGITQSPKYLFRKEGQNVTLSCEQNLNHDAMYWYRQDPGQGLRLIYYSQIVNDFQKGDIAEGYSVSREKKESFPLTVTSAQKNPTAFYLCATTGGRGYGYTFGSGTRLTVV.

The chain links TRBV5-4 to TRBJ2-2; D is unresolved. Per the germline V gene, CDR1 is SGHNT and CDR2 is YYREEE (reference sequence). The CDR3 is made up of 15 amino acids. The ends were cut back, 1 base at V and 0 bases at J, with 7 bases in the middle. CDR3 region: CASSLWAANTGELFF. CDR3 coding DNA: TGTGCCAGCAGCTTGTGGGCAGCGAACACCGGGGAGCTGTTTTTT.

The V call is TRBV6-1, the J call TRBJ2-1; no definite D call. The V end was cut by 2 bases, the J end by 4 bases, with 6 bases between. Germline-derived CDR1 and CDR2 are MNHNS and SASEGT. The CDR3 has 13 amino acids. The chain's CDR3 is CASSENSYNEQFF. The CDR3 DNA sequence: TGTGCCAGCAGTGAAAACAGTTACAATGAGCAGTTCTTC.

This sequence joins TRBV4-2 and TRBJ2-3; D unresolved. This CDR3 contains 12 residues. Trimming took 3 bases from V and 2 from J, leaving 3 bases between them. Germline CDR1 and CDR2: LGHNA and YNFKEQ. This chain's CDR3 is CASSHNTDTQYF. In nucleotides, the CDR3 is TGTGCCAGCAGCCATAACACAGATACGCAGTATTTT.